A selection of T cell receptor beta chains follows, all from one sample in a study of T cell responses to AZD1222 COVID-19 vaccine. Libraries were prepared by immunoSEQ multiplex PCR; TCRdb keeps only in-frame clonotypes and omits some of them. Of approximately 150,000 clones listed, approximately 89% were seen once; the top ten hold less than 1.5%. The source material was peripheral blood, sampled 28 days after the second AZD1222 dose. The receptors shown here come from an adult who received the AZD1222 COVID-19 vaccine. The CDR3 runs from the conserved cysteine through the conserved F or W. Clone size appears in some rows only: once, few, many, or a class for an expanded clone.

>-|TRBV6-2/TRBV6-3|14|TRBJ1-1
CASSYSRGNTEAFF
>-|TRBV5-1|16|TRBJ1-1
CASSREGGRPDTEAFF
>-|TRBV5-4|14|TRBJ1-1
CASSLFQVNTEAFF
>-|TRBV15|15|TRBJ1-1
CATSREIGMNTEAFF
>-|TRBV6-5|14|TRBJ1-5
CASSYSRGNQPQHF
>-|TRBV6-6|16|TRBJ1-5
CASSYSALPGNQPQHF
>few|TRBV5-4|15|TRBJ1-1
CASSSPGGGFTEAFF
>-|TRBV18|12|TRBJ2-3
CASSPSTDTQYF
>-|TRBV27|14|TRBJ2-3
CASRRAHRADTQYF
>-|TRBV2|14|TRBJ2-7
CASIGTSGAYEQYF
>-|TRBV3-1/TRBV3-2|15|TRBJ2-7
CASSKPGAGYYEQYF
>-|TRBV7-2|15|TRBJ2-7
CASSLETGDGYEQYF
>once|TRBV30|15|TRBJ1-5
CAWIESRPKFQPQHF
>-|TRBV7-9|15|TRBJ2-5
CASSPGTGGWETQYF